Each of the 27 T cell receptor beta chains below was sequenced from the same sample in a study of shared clonotypes between healthy human individuals. Profiling relied on immunoSEQ multiplex PCR, and the TCRdb table lists in-frame clones only, not all of them. The sample includes about 1.1 million clones, approximately 80% of them seen just once. The sequenced material came from memory CD4+ T cells from PBMCs. Subset of the sample: CD45RA-negative fraction. Receptor source: a man between 18 and 35 years old in good health. Some clones in this sample may be carry-over from other donors' samples.

V usage is TRBV4-2 and J usage is TRBJ2-7; the match to TRBD1 covers 10 bases. In germline, CDR1 is LGHNA, CDR2 YNFKEQ. The CDR3 is 15 amino acids. J was trimmed by 4 bases and V by 2 bases; bases with no gene match: 5. CDR3 region: CASSQQDRGDYEQYF. The CDR3 coding sequence is TGTGCCAGCAGCCAACAGGACAGGGGGGATTACGAGCAGTACTTC.

This clone was seen only a few times. The chain links TRBV28 to TRBJ1-2; no reliable D call. This CDR3 has 14 residues. CDR1 is MDHEN and CDR2 is SYDVKM in the germline V gene. The V end was cut by 4 bases, the J end by 6 bases, with 15 bases between. Here the CDR3 DNA reads TGTGCCAGCAGTTGGGTAAGATGGATTCATGGCTACACCTTC. It codes for CASSWVRWIHGYTF.

The rearrangement uses TRBV6-6 and TRBJ2-5; D is unresolved. The CDR3 has 12 amino acids. Germline V gene sequence: CDR1 MNHNY, CDR2 SVGAGI (reference sequence). Trimming left V 6 bases short and J 5 bases short, with 10 bases between. The CDR3 DNA sequence: TGTGCCAGCAGACTAAGAGAGGAGACCCAGTACTTC. Translated: CASRLREETQYF.

The rearrangement links TRBV20-1 to TRBJ1-3; D gene uncertain. The germline CDR1 and CDR2 sequences are DFQATT and SNEGSKA (reference sequence). The CDR3 extends over 11 amino acids. The V end was cut by 7 bases, the J end by 7 bases, with 11 bases between. DNA for the CDR3: TGCAGTGGAGAGGGCGGGAACACCATATATTTT. Translating it yields CSGEGGNTIYF.

This clone has ten or more counts. The chain couples TRBV5-1 to TRBJ1-1, with unresolved D. CDR3 size: 14 residues. The germline V gene encodes CDR1 SGHRS and CDR2 YFSETQ. V was trimmed by 3 bases and J by 1 base, leaving 10 bases between them. CDR3 bases: TGCGCCAGCAGCTCGACGGGCCCGAACACTGAAGCTTTCTTT. This encodes CASSSTGPNTEAFF.

This sequence joins TRBV18 and TRBJ1-5; the match to TRBD1 covers 7 bases. V lost 4 bases to trimming and J lost 5 bases; unmatched junction nucleotides: 8. Germline CDR1 and CDR2: KGHSH and LQKENI. The CDR3 consists of 15 residues. In DNA form, the CDR3 reads TGTGCCAGCTCACAGGGGGCCTCGGGTGATCAGCCCCAGCATTTT. Residues: CASSQGASGDQPQHF.

The rearrangement uses TRBV18 and TRBJ1-1; D may be TRBD1 (6 bases). The germline V and J ends were trimmed by 3 bases and 4 bases, with 18 bases remaining between them. The CDR3 covers 16 residues. From germline, CDR1 is KGHSH and CDR2 LQKENI. CDR3 sequence (DNA): TGTGCCAGCTCACCCTCCGGGGGCCTGGTTGGCACTGAAGCTTTCTTT. Translated: CASSPSGGLVGTEAFF.

The chain has TRBV5-6 and TRBJ1-1; D possibly corresponds to TRBD1 (5 bases). The CDR3 is 13 residues long. CDR1 and CDR2 (germline): SGHDT, YYEEEE. V gave up 4 bases and J gave up 3 bases, with 10 bases separating them. The DNA for the CDR3 is TGTGCCAGCAGCCCTTTAGGGGACACTGAAGCTTTCTTT. It is translated as CASSPLGDTEAFF.

As to this clone: The same CDR3 arises from other DNA sequences in this sample as well. The rearrangement uses TRBV5-1 and TRBJ2-7, with 9 bases lining up with TRBD1. Germline V CDR1 and CDR2: SGHRS, YFSETQ. J gave up 3 bases and V 0 bases, and 4 bases lay outside the gene matches. The CDR3 length is 15 residues. This chain's CDR3 is CASSLGGTGIYEQYF. The CDR3 DNA follows: TGCGCCAGCAGCTTGGGTGGGACAGGGATCTACGAGCAGTACTTC.

This clone was observed at least ten times. This chain links TRBV28 with TRBJ2-7; tentative D call: TRBD1 (5 bases). The CDR3 is 14 amino acids. CDR1 and CDR2 from the germline V gene are MDHEN and SYDVKM. V lost 8 bases and J 6 bases, leaving 20 bases between the germline ends. The CDR3 is CASYYQGRPLEQYF. The DNA of the CDR3 is TGTGCCAGCTATTATCAGGGCCGTCCGCTCGAGCAGTACTTC.

Worth noting for this clone: Other nucleotide sequences in the sample specify the same CDR3. The chain joins TRBV5-1 to TRBJ1-3; the D gene is possibly TRBD1 (6 bases). CDR3 length equals 15 residues. CDR1 SGHRS and CDR2 YFSETQ come from the germline V gene. V was clipped by 5 bases and J by 0 bases, with 12 bases between them. The CDR3 reads CASSSSGDSGNTIYF. In nucleotides, the CDR3 is TGCGCCAGCAGTAGTTCAGGGGACTCTGGAAACACCATATATTTT.

This clone showed up just a few times. This chain uses TRBV4-3 with TRBJ1-3; tentative D call: TRBD1 (6 bases). Trimming stripped 4 bases from V and 4 bases from J, with 11 bases between. Germline values: CDR1 LGHNA, CDR2 YSLEER. The CDR3 consists of 14 residues. CDR3 DNA: TGCGCCAGCAGCCTACAGGGAGGGGGAAACACCATATATTTT. Encoded protein: CASSLQGGGNTIYF.

The rearrangement joins TRBV4-1 to TRBJ2-1, with 7 bases matching TRBD1. Trimming at V came to 1 base and at J to 3 bases, leaving 3 bases not matched to a gene. Germline lookup yields CDR1 MGHRA and CDR2 YSYEKL. The CDR3 is made up of 15 amino acids. CDR3 region: CASSQVQGVYNEQFF. CDR3 DNA: TGCGCCAGCAGCCAAGTGCAGGGGGTCTACAATGAGCAGTTCTTC.

This clone occurred once. The chain employs TRBV28 and TRBJ1-1, with 8 bases fitting TRBD1. V trimming: 4 bases; J trimming: 1 base; junction bases outside the gene matches: 2. The CDR3 runs to 14 residues. The germline CDR1 and CDR2 sequences are MDHEN and SYDVKM. CDR3 amino acids: CASSSGGGNTEAFF. For the CDR3, the DNA is TGTGCCAGCAGTTCAGGGGGCGGGAACACTGAAGCTTTCTTT.

Remarks on this clone: This sample also contains other DNA sequences that code for the same CDR3. V and J are TRBV4-1 and TRBJ2-5, with D hard to call. Germline CDR1 reads MGHRA; CDR2 reads YSYEKL. Trimming took off 1 base at V and 5 bases at J, with 8 bases between the two ends. The CDR3 totals 13 residues. The CDR3 bases are TGCGCCAGCAGCCAAGGTCTTCTGGAGACCCAGTACTTC. It specifies CASSQGLLETQYF.

The V gene is TRBV9, the J gene TRBJ1-4, with 8 bases that match TRBD1. The junction had 6 bases not matched to a gene; V was cut back by 3 bases and J by 5 bases. This CDR3 region has 15 residues. Looked up from germline, CDR1 is SGDLS and CDR2 is YYNGEE. The CDR3 nucleotides read TGTGCCAGCAGCGCAAACAGGGGGTCGAATGAAAAACTGTTTTTT. Its translation is CASSANRGSNEKLFF.

This chain connects TRBV6-6 to TRBJ1-1; the D is unclear. Deletions cut 2 bases from V and 1 base from J, with 14 bases between. The CDR3 covers 16 residues. Germline CDR1 is MNHNY and CDR2 is SVGAGI (reference sequence). CDR3 coding DNA: TGTGCCAGCAGTTACGGGATGGGATCGGGGAACACTGAAGCTTTCTTT. Translated: CASSYGMGSGNTEAFF.

This clone was recorded many times. The CDR3 DNA sequence: TGTGCCAGCAGTTTAGTGTCCGACGGACACAATGAGCAGTTCTTC. It specifies CASSLVSDGHNEQFF. The genes are TRBV28 and TRBJ2-1; no reliable D call. CDR1 is MDHEN, CDR2 SYDVKM, per germline. Trimming pared 2 bases from V and 5 bases from J, leaving 13 bases between. The CDR3 is made up of 15 amino acids. Full variable domain (outside the CDR3, taken from reference TRBV28 and TRBJ2-1): DVKVTQSSRYLVKRTGEKVFLECVQDMDHENMFWYRQDPGLGLRLIYFSYDVKMKEKGDIPEGYSVSREKKERFSLILESASTNQTSMYLCASSLVSDGHNEQFFGPGTRLTVL.

This clone was detected ten times or more. The chain uses TRBV7-8 and TRBJ2-7; TRBD2 matches at 8 bases. J gave up 8 bases and V 3 bases, and 9 bases lay outside the gene matches. The CDR3 length is 14 residues. The germline CDR1 and CDR2 sequences are SGHVS and FQNEAQ. The DNA for the CDR3 is TGTGCCAGCAGCTTCCCGGGACTAGTGAACAAGCAGTACTTC. This codes for CASSFPGLVNKQYF.

The chain uses TRBV6-1 and TRBJ2-5; no definite D call. With the DNA end fitting TRBJ2-7 better, the J assignment may be wrong. The CDR3 sequence is 11 residues long. Per germline, CDR1 MNHNS and CDR2 SASEGT. CDR3 residues: CASRHRYEQYF. The CDR3 region has the DNA TGTGCCAGCAGGCACAGATACGAGCAGTACTTC.

CDR3 sequence: CASSAGQNTGELFF. CDR3 in DNA: TGTGCCAGCAGCGCCGGACAGAACACCGGGGAGCTGTTTTTT. J is TRBJ2-2 and V is TRBV9, with D possibly matching TRBD1 (5 bases). Germline V gives CDR1 SGDLS, CDR2 YYNGEE. The CDR3 covers 14 residues. Trimming removed 3 bases from V and 1 base from J, with 7 bases in between.

The CDR3 loop is CAKGLAGTNRTYEQYF. DNA of the CDR3: TGCGCCAAGGGACTAGCGGGAACTAACCGTACCTACGAGCAGTACTTC. The chain is built from TRBV10-2 and TRBJ2-7; TRBD2 agrees at 13 bases. V was pared by 10 bases and J by 2 bases, with 11 bases of the junction left unmatched. The CDR3 totals 16 residues. The V gene's germline CDR1 is WSHSY and CDR2 SAAADI.

The chain has TRBV30 and TRBJ2-7, with TRBD1 as a possible D gene (5 bases). The ends were cut back, 7 bases at V and 0 bases at J, with 19 bases in the middle. The CDR3 is 15 residues long. Germline V gene sequence: CDR1 GTSNPN, CDR2 SVGIG (reference sequence). The CDR3 DNA sequence: TGTGCCTCCCAACTCCAGAGGACAAACTCCTACGAGCAGTACTTC. It yields the protein CASQLQRTNSYEQYF.

As to this clone: Other nucleotide sequences in the sample specify the same CDR3. The chain uses TRBV18 and TRBJ1-5, with D perhaps TRBD1 (6 bases). V lost 2 bases and J 7 bases, leaving 12 bases between the germline ends. CDR1 KGHSH and CDR2 LQKENI come from the germline V gene. This CDR3 contains 14 residues. CDR3 in DNA: TGTGCCAGCTCACCATCCGGGGGCGGACAGCCCCAGCATTTT. It translates to CASSPSGGGQPQHF.

This clone was observed a few times. The chain carries TRBV28 and TRBJ1-5; the match to TRBD1 covers 7 bases. The V segment lost 6 bases and the J segment 5 bases; nucleotides outside the gene matches: 4. CDR3 length equals 13 residues. Germline assignment: CDR1 MDHEN and CDR2 SYDVKM. For the CDR3, the DNA is TGTGCCAGCAGGAGACAGGGTTATCAGCCCCAGCATTTT. As protein: CASRRQGYQPQHF. Supplemented by reference TRBV28 and TRBJ1-5, the full variable domain reads DVKVTQSSRYLVKRTGEKVFLECVQDMDHENMFWYRQDPGLGLRLIYFSYDVKMKEKGDIPEGYSVSREKKERFSLILESASTNQTSMYLCASRRQGYQPQHFGDGTRLSIL.

This chain links TRBV7-9 with TRBJ2-1; the D is unclear. CDR3 length: 12 amino acids. In germline, CDR1 is SEHNR, CDR2 FQNEAQ (reference sequence). V was cut by 5 bases and J by 6 bases, with 8 bases left in between. This CDR3 is CASSPNFNEQFF. The CDR3 coding sequence is TGTGCCAGCAGCCCCAACTTCAATGAGCAGTTCTTC.

V usage is TRBV27 and J usage is TRBJ1-5; 9 bases match TRBD1. The J segment lost 6 bases and the V segment lost 2 bases, leaving 8 bases of the junction unmatched. Germline V gives CDR1 MNHEY, CDR2 SMNVEV (reference sequence). The CDR3 sequence is 16 residues long. The CDR3 protein is CASSLRGTGSIQPQHF. CDR3 DNA: TGTGCCAGCAGTTTAAGGGGGACAGGGTCAATTCAGCCCCAGCATTTT.